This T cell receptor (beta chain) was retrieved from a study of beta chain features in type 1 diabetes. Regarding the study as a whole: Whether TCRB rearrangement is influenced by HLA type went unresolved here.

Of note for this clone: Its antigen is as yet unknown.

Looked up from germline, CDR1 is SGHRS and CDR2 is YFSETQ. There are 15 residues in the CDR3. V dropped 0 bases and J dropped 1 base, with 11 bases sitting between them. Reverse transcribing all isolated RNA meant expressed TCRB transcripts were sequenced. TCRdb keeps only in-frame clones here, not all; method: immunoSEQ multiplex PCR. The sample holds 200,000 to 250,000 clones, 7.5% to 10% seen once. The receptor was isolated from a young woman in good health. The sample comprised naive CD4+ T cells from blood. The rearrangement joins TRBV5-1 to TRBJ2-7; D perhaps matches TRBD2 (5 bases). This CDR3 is CASSLVGRTSYEQYF. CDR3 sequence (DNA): TGCGCCAGCAGCTTGGTTGGACGGACTTCCTACGAGCAGTACTTC.